These 30 T cell receptor beta chains came from one sample sequenced in a study of T cell responses to AZD1222 COVID-19 vaccine. Clones were read by immunoSEQ multiplex PCR, and TCRdb kept only the in-frame ones, dropping some. The sample shows approximately 150,000 clones, around 84% of them seen only once. The sequencing used peripheral blood, collected 28 days after the second AZD1222 dose. The receptors shown here come from an adult who received the AZD1222 COVID-19 vaccine.

This rearrangement joins TRBV10-1 to TRBJ2-7, with a possible D match to TRBD1 (6 bases). The CDR3 has 14 residues. V dropped 0 bases and J dropped 4 bases, with 10 bases sitting between them. Looked up from germline, CDR1 is WNHNN and CDR2 is SYGVQD (reference sequence). CDR3 amino acids: CASSESRGQYEQYF. The DNA for the CDR3 is TGCGCCAGCAGTGAGTCGAGGGGACAATACGAGCAGTACTTC.

The chain uses TRBV15 and TRBJ1-1; no clear D. The CDR3 is 14 amino acids. From germline, CDR1 is LNHNV and CDR2 YYDKDF (reference sequence). V dropped 1 base and J dropped 4 bases, with 10 bases sitting between them. The DNA of the CDR3 is TGTGCCACCAGCAGAGTTCGGGTTGGCACTGAAGCTTTCTTT. Translation gives CATSRVRVGTEAFF.

The V call is TRBV18, the J call TRBJ1-1, with D tentatively TRBD1 (6 bases). Per the germline V gene, CDR1 is KGHSH and CDR2 is LQKENI. The CDR3 is 13 amino acids. V dropped 3 bases and J dropped 10 bases, with 15 bases sitting between them. CDR3: CASSPQGQRGAFF. The DNA for the CDR3 is TGTGCCAGCTCACCTCAGGGGCAAAGGGGAGCTTTCTTT.

The gene calls are TRBV2 and TRBJ1-5; D unclear. CDR3 length: 14 residues. Per the germline V gene, CDR1 is SNHLY and CDR2 is FYNNEI. V gave up 4 bases and J gave up 2 bases, with 9 bases separating them. Here the CDR3 DNA reads TGTGCCAGCAGTGGGAGGGTCGGCAATCAGCCCCAGCATTTT. Residues: CASSGRVGNQPQHF.

The chain employs TRBV19 and TRBJ1-4, with D uncertain. Germline CDR1 reads LNHDA; CDR2 reads SQIVND (reference sequence). Trimming removed 6 bases at V and 8 bases at J, with 19 bases between. The CDR3 has 15 residues. CDR3 coding DNA: TGTGCCAGTAGCACATCCGGGCCCAGGAAAGAAAAACTGTTTTTT. Its protein product is CASSTSGPRKEKLFF.

This clone has more than one count but fewer than ten. The chain carries TRBV19 and TRBJ1-1; 7 nucleotides align to TRBD1. Trimming removed 2 bases from V and 1 base from J; junction bases left unmatched: 4. There are 15 residues in the CDR3. Germline values: CDR1 LNHDA, CDR2 SQIVND (reference sequence). The DNA of the CDR3 is TGTGCCAGTAGTATAATTGGGACAGAGAACACTGAAGCTTTCTTT. Amino acids: CASSIIGTENTEAFF.

The genes are TRBV7-9 and TRBJ2-2; 7 bases are shared with TRBD2. Germline V lookup: CDR1 SEHNR, CDR2 FQNEAQ (reference sequence). Losses at the gene ends were 4 bases for V and 4 bases for J; bases not matched to a gene: 9. This CDR3 contains 16 residues. In nucleotides, the CDR3 is TGTGCCAGCAGCTCGTGGGAGGGAGACATCACCGGGGAGCTGTTTTTT. It encodes CASSSWEGDITGELFF.

This clone was picked up one time. The V gene is TRBV7-9, the J gene TRBJ1-2; no definite D call. Trimming stripped 11 bases from V and 8 bases from J, with 24 bases between. The CDR3 is made up of 14 amino acids. Germline values: CDR1 SEHNR, CDR2 FQNEAQ (reference sequence). The CDR3 region is CARKWTSLLLGYTF. CDR3 DNA sequence: TGTGCCCGAAAATGGACCAGCTTGCTGCTCGGCTACACCTTC. The complete variable domain, with remaining parts taken from reference TRBV7-9 and TRBJ1-2, reads DTGVSQNPRHKITKRGQNVTFRCDPISEHNRLYWYRQTLGQGPEFLTYFQNEAQLEKSRLLSDRFSAERPKGSFSTLEIQRTEQGDSAMYLCARKWTSLLLGYTFGSGTRLTVV.

The genes are TRBV4-2 and TRBJ1-6, with D possibly being TRBD1 (6 bases). The CDR3 loop spans 16 amino acids. Looked up from germline, CDR1 is LGHNA and CDR2 is YNFKEQ. V dropped 4 bases and J dropped 8 bases, with 18 bases sitting between them. This CDR3 reads CASSRAQGGGDSPLHF. CDR3 bases: TGTGCCAGCAGCCGGGCACAGGGAGGTGGTGATTCACCCCTCCACTTT.

Here the CDR3 reads CAWMSYMNTEAFF. DNA of the CDR3: TGTGCCTGGATGTCTTACATGAACACTGAAGCTTTCTTT. V is TRBV30 and J is TRBJ1-1; D not resolved. This CDR3 comprises 13 residues. Trimming shortened V by 4 bases and J by 0 bases, and 9 bases separated the two germline ends. Per germline, CDR1 GTSNPN and CDR2 SVGIG (reference sequence).

The chain combines TRBV4-2 with TRBJ1-5, with no clear D. This CDR3 contains 16 residues. Germline V gives CDR1 LGHNA, CDR2 YNFKEQ. Trimming stripped 0 bases from V and 2 bases from J, with 11 bases between. Here the CDR3 reads CASSQEIGGGNQPQHF. The DNA of the CDR3 is TGTGCCAGCAGCCAAGAGATAGGCGGGGGCAATCAGCCCCAGCATTTT.

The chain uses TRBV12-3 or TRBV12-4 and TRBJ1-1; D is unresolved. The V gene lost 5 bases and the J gene lost 2 bases, with 6 bases spanning the gap. The length of the CDR3 is 12 residues. CDR3 protein: CASSMANTEAFF. The CDR3 bases are TGTGCCAGCAGTATGGCCAACACTGAAGCTTTCTTT.

This sequence joins TRBV5-8 and TRBJ1-5; D is ambiguous. V lost 4 bases and J 4 bases, leaving 6 bases between the germline ends. CDR3 size: 12 residues. CDR1 and CDR2 from the germline V gene are SGHTS and YDEGEE. The CDR3 DNA reads as TGTGCCAGCAGCGACCCGAATCAGCCCCAGCATTTT. Amino acids: CASSDPNQPQHF.

J is TRBJ2-7 and V is TRBV4-2, with 7 bases identical to TRBD2. The CDR3 covers 15 residues. V dropped 1 base and J dropped 2; count of bases not matched to a gene: 5. CDR1 and CDR2 from the germline V gene are LGHNA and YNFKEQ. This CDR3 reads CASSQVWDYAYEQYF. CDR3 in DNA: TGTGCCAGCAGCCAAGTTTGGGACTATGCCTACGAGCAGTACTTC.

This chain joins TRBV29-1 and TRBJ1-5, with 10 positions matching TRBD1. Germline loops: CDR1 SQVTM, CDR2 ANQGSEA. This CDR3 region has 13 residues. The ends lost 7 bases at V and 6 bases at J; junction bases unmatched: 6. The CDR3 DNA reads as TGCAGCGCGTCCTGGGACAGGGGTCAGCCCCAGCATTTT. Its translation: CSASWDRGQPQHF.

Comment on this clone: Distinct nucleotide sequences in the sample also encode this CDR3. The rearrangement joins TRBV7-9 to TRBJ2-2; D is unresolved. Germline-derived CDR1 and CDR2 are SEHNR and FQNEAQ (reference sequence). This CDR3 has 16 residues. The germline V and J ends were trimmed by 5 bases and 6 bases, with 19 bases remaining between them. The CDR3 DNA follows: TGTGCCAGCAGCCCCAGAGTCGCTATCGGGCCCGGGGAGCTGTTTTTT. Amino acids: CASSPRVAIGPGELFF. Supplemented by reference TRBV7-9 and TRBJ2-2, the full variable domain reads DTGVSQNPRHKITKRGQNVTFRCDPISEHNRLYWYRQTLGQGPEFLTYFQNEAQLEKSRLLSDRFSAERPKGSFSTLEIQRTEQGDSAMYLCASSPRVAIGPGELFFGEGSRLTVL.

This clone was counted once. The chain combines TRBV14 with TRBJ2-7; no reliable D call. Per germline, CDR1 SGHDN and CDR2 FVKESK. The CDR3 consists of 16 residues. The ends were cut back, 0 bases at V and 6 bases at J, with 18 bases in the middle. CDR3: CASSQDPVFMPPEQYF. For the CDR3, the DNA is TGTGCCAGCAGCCAAGATCCTGTCTTCATGCCGCCCGAGCAGTACTTC.

This chain joins TRBV25-1 and TRBJ2-7; unclear D gene. CDR1 is MGHDK, CDR2 SYGVNS, per germline. This CDR3 has 13 amino acids. Trimming shortened V by 1 base and J by 7 bases, and 11 bases separated the two germline ends. The CDR3 bases are TGTGCCAGCAGTGAATTCGTAGCTCGGGAGCAGTACTTC. It codes for CASSEFVAREQYF.

V usage is TRBV19 and J usage is TRBJ2-3, with 7 bases fitting TRBD2. The CDR3 is 14 amino acids. Germline trimming cut 3 bases from V and 6 bases from J; bases unmatched to any gene: 6. Per germline, CDR1 LNHDA and CDR2 SQIVND (reference sequence). The DNA for the CDR3 is TGTGCCAGTAGTATGGGAGCGGGGTCCGATACGCAGTATTTT. Its translation is CASSMGAGSDTQYF.

The count of this clone is one. The V gene is TRBV5-4, the J gene TRBJ2-5; tentative D call: TRBD2 (5 bases). V lost 0 bases and J lost 7, with 10 bases in between. This CDR3 has 13 amino acids. Germline V CDR1 and CDR2: SGHNT, YYREEE (reference sequence). In DNA, the CDR3 is TGTGCCAGCAGCTTGGGAGCGGCGGGGACCCAGTACTTC. It encodes CASSLGAAGTQYF.

V gene TRBV15 combines with J gene TRBJ2-5; D gene ambiguous. There are 16 residues in the CDR3. Germline V gives CDR1 LNHNV, CDR2 YYDKDF (reference sequence). Trimming pared 1 base from V and 1 base from J, leaving 13 bases between. The CDR3 bases are TGTGCCACCAGCAGAGGAGGTTCGGCGGCCCAAGAGACCCAGTACTTC. Translating gives CATSRGGSAAQETQYF.

The rearrangement uses TRBV11-2 and TRBJ1-1; D ambiguous. The CDR3 covers 13 residues. V was clipped by 6 bases and J by 1 base, with 9 bases between them. Germline V gene sequence: CDR1 SGHAT, CDR2 FQNNGV. The CDR3 reads CASRLTPNTEAFF. The CDR3 DNA reads TGTGCCAGCAGACTGACACCGAACACTGAAGCTTTCTTT.

The V call is TRBV6-1, the J call TRBJ1-5; no firm D call. V was clipped by 0 bases and J by 3 bases, with 9 bases between them. The CDR3 extends over 15 amino acids. CDR1 MNHNS and CDR2 SASEGT come from the germline V gene. The CDR3 region is CASSEARGSNQPQHF. In DNA form, the CDR3 reads TGTGCCAGCAGTGAAGCGCGGGGTTCCAATCAGCCCCAGCATTTT.

The chain employs TRBV12-3 or TRBV12-4 and TRBJ2-3; D remains unclear. V lost 7 bases and J lost 4, with 3 bases in between. The CDR3 is made up of 10 amino acids. Written as DNA, the CDR3 is TGTGCCAGCATGGCAGATACGCAGTATTTT. Translation gives CASMADTQYF.

The V and J genes are TRBV24-1 and TRBJ2-1, with 11 bases aligning to TRBD1. The trim removed 1 base at V and 5 bases at J, leaving 6 bases unmatched. The CDR3 is 17 residues long. Germline V lookup: CDR1 KGHDR, CDR2 SFDVKD. As DNA, the CDR3 is TGTGCCACCAGTGATTTAGAAGGGACAGGGGGTAACAATGAGCAGTTCTTC. Protein product: CATSDLEGTGGNNEQFF.

This clone was detected only a few times. V and J are TRBV9 and TRBJ2-3; TRBD2 matches 9 bases. The J segment lost 5 bases and the V segment lost 3 bases, leaving 13 bases of the junction unmatched. The CDR3 runs 17 residues. Germline CDR1 is SGDLS and CDR2 is YYNGEE. DNA for the CDR3: TGTGCCAGCAGCGGAGGTGTGGGCGGGGGGGCCTTAGATACGCAGTATTTT. Translation: CASSGGVGGGALDTQYF.

The chain recombines TRBV6-5 with TRBJ1-1; D ambiguous. The CDR3 loop spans 14 amino acids. Germline values: CDR1 MNHEY, CDR2 SVGAGI. Trimming removed 7 bases at V and 5 bases at J, with 17 bases between. The CDR3 nucleotides are TGTGCCAGCAACACCCTTAGGCTGGGGACTGAAGCTTTCTTT. Protein product: CASNTLRLGTEAFF.

This chain connects TRBV29-1 to TRBJ2-7, with D perhaps matching TRBD2 (5 bases). V was clipped by 5 bases and J by 0 bases, with 11 bases between them. The CDR3 covers 13 residues. Germline CDR1 SQVTM, CDR2 ANQGSEA. In DNA form, the CDR3 reads TGCAGCGTTCTACGGGGTAGCTCCTACGAGCAGTACTTC. The encoded protein is CSVLRGSSYEQYF.

The J gene is TRBJ2-2, the V gene TRBV7-6; D is unresolved. In germline, CDR1 is SGHVS, CDR2 FNYEAQ. The CDR3 totals 16 residues. V was pared by 1 base and J by 2 bases, with 11 bases between. Written as DNA, the CDR3 is TGTGCCAGCAGCTTAGAAGGTTTTGAAAACACCGGGGAGCTGTTTTTT. Its translation is CASSLEGFENTGELFF.

V usage is TRBV4-1 and J usage is TRBJ1-3; 7 bases match TRBD1. CDR3 length: 17 amino acids. After removal of 6 bases from V and 2 bases from J, the junction contained 13 bases not matched to a gene. Germline CDR1 and CDR2: MGHRA and YSYEKL. The CDR3 nucleotides read TGCGCCAGCAGAAAGGGCGACAGGGTAGTTGCTGGAAACACCATATATTTT. Amino acids: CASRKGDRVVAGNTIYF.